A selection of T cell receptor beta chains follows, all from one sample in a study of cytomegalovirus exposure and HLA in healthy donors. The data were produced by immunoSEQ multiplex PCR, yet TCRdb's version contains in-frame clones alone and is incomplete. The sample gives 95,000 or so clones, about 86% of which show up once; under 5.5% is in the top ten. The sequencing sample was made of PBMCs. The receptor source for this set is a woman between 70 and 85 years old in good health and CMV-seropositive. Both conserved end residues are part of each CDR3. D genes are given only for firm matches. Not all rows give a size; the values are once, few, many and, for expanded clones, a class.

j_call: TRBJ2-5
d_call: TRBD2
v_call: TRBV19
clone_size: -
cdr3_aa: CASSYSGRAGTQYF
cdr3_nt: TGTGCCAGTAGTTATAGCGGGAGGGCAGGGACCCAGTACTTC

j_call: TRBJ2-7
d_call: -
v_call: TRBV7-9
clone_size: -
cdr3_aa: CASSPGSGAYEQYF
cdr3_nt: TGTGCCAGCAGCCCTGGATCGGGGGCCTACGAGCAGTACTTC

j_call: TRBJ1-3
d_call: -
v_call: TRBV2
clone_size: -
cdr3_aa: CASSKQSSGNTIYF
cdr3_nt: TGTGCCAGCAGTAAACAGAGCTCTGGAAACACCATATATTTT

j_call: TRBJ2-5
d_call: -
v_call: TRBV7-2
clone_size: -
cdr3_aa: CASSLAGQNQETQYF
cdr3_nt: TGTGCCAGCAGCTTAGCGGGCCAGAACCAAGAGACCCAGTACTTC

j_call: TRBJ2-1
d_call: TRBD2
v_call: TRBV7-9
clone_size: -
cdr3_aa: CSSSLGWGTSEYNEQFF
cdr3_nt: TGTTCCAGCAGCTTAGGGTGGGGGACTAGCGAATACAATGAGCAGTTCTTC

j_call: TRBJ2-5
d_call: TRBD1
v_call: TRBV28
clone_size: few
cdr3_aa: CASSIPRDRGLREQYF
cdr3_nt: TGTGCCAGCAGTATCCCCCGGGACAGGGGGCTTCGGGAGCAGTACTTC

j_call: TRBJ1-5
d_call: -
v_call: TRBV19
clone_size: -
cdr3_aa: CASSISTVGDQPQHF
cdr3_nt: TGTGCCAGTAGTATATCTACGGTGGGCGATCAGCCCCAGCATTTT

j_call: TRBJ2-1
d_call: TRBD2
v_call: TRBV6-1
clone_size: many
cdr3_aa: CASSGEISTSGYNEQFF
cdr3_nt: TGTGCCAGCAGTGGGGAAATTTCCACTAGCGGCTACAATGAGCAGTTCTTC

j_call: TRBJ2-2
d_call: -
v_call: TRBV5-1
clone_size: -
cdr3_aa: CASSSTAGLTYTGELFF
cdr3_nt: TGCGCCAGCAGTTCAACAGCGGGCCTGACCTACACCGGGGAGCTGTTTTTT

j_call: TRBJ2-7
d_call: -
v_call: TRBV5-1
clone_size: -
cdr3_aa: CASSPEYRPYEQYF
cdr3_nt: TGCGCCAGCAGCCCAGAGTACAGGCCCTACGAGCAGTACTTC

j_call: TRBJ1-6
d_call: -
v_call: TRBV4-3
clone_size: -
cdr3_aa: CASSQVPGRPLHF
cdr3_nt: TGCGCCAGCAGCCAAGTCCCAGGGCGGCCCCTCCACTTT

j_call: TRBJ1-1
d_call: -
v_call: TRBV6-5
clone_size: -
cdr3_aa: CASSTQLRGEAFF
cdr3_nt: TGTGCCAGCAGCACACAACTCCGGGGGGAAGCTTTCTTT

j_call: TRBJ2-1
d_call: TRBD2
v_call: TRBV28
clone_size: -
cdr3_aa: CASMGTSANYNEQFF
cdr3_nt: TGTGCCAGCATGGGGACTAGCGCCAACTACAATGAGCAGTTCTTC

j_call: TRBJ2-4
d_call: TRBD1
v_call: TRBV7-2
clone_size: few
cdr3_aa: CASSSRGTGDAKNIQYF
cdr3_nt: TGTGCCAGCAGCTCAAGGGGGACAGGGGACGCCAAAAACATTCAGTACTTC

j_call: TRBJ1-1
d_call: -
v_call: TRBV6-6
clone_size: -
cdr3_aa: CASSYTGGSGTEAFF
cdr3_nt: TGTGCCAGCAGTTACACTGGGGGCTCTGGCACTGAAGCTTTCTTT

j_call: TRBJ2-1
d_call: TRBD2
v_call: TRBV10-2
clone_size: -
cdr3_aa: CASSEHSGRALEQFF
cdr3_nt: TGCGCCAGCAGTGAGCACAGCGGGAGGGCCCTGGAGCAGTTCTTC

j_call: TRBJ1-1
d_call: TRBD1
v_call: TRBV2
clone_size: -
cdr3_aa: CASSPRQGANEAFF
cdr3_nt: TGTGCCAGCAGTCCTAGACAGGGGGCGAATGAAGCTTTCTTT

j_call: TRBJ1-6
d_call: TRBD1
v_call: TRBV7-3
clone_size: -
cdr3_aa: CASSPNVRTGAFLSPLHF
cdr3_nt: TGTGCCAGCAGCCCAAACGTCCGGACAGGGGCTTTCCTTTCACCCCTCCACTTT

j_call: TRBJ2-1
d_call: TRBD2
v_call: TRBV18
clone_size: -
cdr3_aa: CASSALAVIDEQFF
cdr3_nt: TGTGCCAGCTCTGCCCTAGCGGTAATTGATGAGCAGTTCTTC

j_call: TRBJ1-2
d_call: TRBD1
v_call: TRBV18
clone_size: -
cdr3_aa: CASSPGTGGNGYTF
cdr3_nt: TGTGCCAGCTCACCCGGGACAGGGGGGAATGGCTACACCTTC

j_call: TRBJ2-1
d_call: TRBD1
v_call: TRBV5-4
clone_size: -
cdr3_aa: CASSTPPGQGSNEQFF
cdr3_nt: TGTGCCAGCAGCACTCCTCCGGGACAGGGTAGCAATGAGCAGTTCTTC

j_call: TRBJ2-7
d_call: TRBD2
v_call: TRBV5-4
clone_size: few
cdr3_aa: CASSFGRAGDYEQYF
cdr3_nt: TGTGCCAGCAGCTTTGGGAGGGCGGGAGACTACGAGCAGTACTTC

j_call: TRBJ2-7
d_call: -
v_call: TRBV5-4
clone_size: -
cdr3_aa: CASRQTGTTYYEQYF
cdr3_nt: TGTGCCAGCAGACAAACAGGAACTACTTACTACGAGCAGTACTTC

j_call: TRBJ1-5
d_call: -
v_call: TRBV30
clone_size: once
cdr3_aa: CAWTGGFNQPQHF
cdr3_nt: TGTGCCTGGACGGGAGGGTTTAATCAGCCCCAGCATTTT

j_call: TRBJ2-7
d_call: TRBD1
v_call: TRBV6-6
clone_size: few
cdr3_aa: CASSYSGTGGYEQYF
cdr3_nt: TGTGCCAGCAGTTACTCCGGGACAGGGGGCTACGAGCAGTACTTC

j_call: TRBJ2-5
d_call: -
v_call: TRBV28
clone_size: -
cdr3_aa: CASIGGGSFQETQYF
cdr3_nt: TGTGCCAGCATCGGGGGTGGATCATTCCAAGAGACCCAGTACTTC

j_call: TRBJ2-3
d_call: -
v_call: TRBV7-3
clone_size: -
cdr3_aa: CASSLTNTDTQYF
cdr3_nt: TGTGCCAGCAGCTTAACCAATACAGATACGCAGTATTTT

j_call: TRBJ1-1
d_call: -
v_call: TRBV5-1
clone_size: few
cdr3_aa: CASGGLETNTEAFF
cdr3_nt: TGCGCCAGCGGGGGACTGGAGACGAACACTGAAGCTTTCTTT

j_call: TRBJ1-4
d_call: -
v_call: TRBV9
clone_size: many
cdr3_aa: CASTQRGGYNEKLFF
cdr3_nt: TGTGCCAGCACCCAAAGGGGGGGATATAATGAAAAACTGTTTTTT

j_call: TRBJ2-2
d_call: -
v_call: TRBV9
clone_size: few
cdr3_aa: CASSVEASTTGELFF
cdr3_nt: TGTGCCAGCAGCGTAGAAGCGTCCACGACCGGGGAGCTGTTTTTT

j_call: TRBJ2-2
d_call: TRBD1
v_call: TRBV19
clone_size: -
cdr3_aa: CASSDRGRARGELFF
cdr3_nt: TGTGCCAGTAGTGACAGGGGGCGAGCGCGCGGGGAGCTGTTTTTT

j_call: TRBJ2-7
d_call: TRBD1
v_call: TRBV2
clone_size: -
cdr3_aa: CASSEQGQASGEQYF
cdr3_nt: TGTGCCAGCAGTGAACAGGGACAGGCCTCTGGAGAGCAGTACTTC

j_call: TRBJ1-5
d_call: -
v_call: TRBV2
clone_size: -
cdr3_aa: CASSAGGLNQPQHF
cdr3_nt: TGTGCCAGCAGTGCGGGCGGACTCAATCAGCCCCAGCATTTT

j_call: TRBJ2-3
d_call: TRBD1
v_call: TRBV7-2
clone_size: -
cdr3_aa: CASRRQGVITDTQYF
cdr3_nt: TGTGCCAGCAGGCGACAGGGAGTGATAACAGATACGCAGTATTTT

j_call: TRBJ1-5
d_call: TRBD1
v_call: TRBV11-2
clone_size: -
cdr3_aa: CASSSGQQPNQPQHF
cdr3_nt: TGTGCCAGCAGCTCGGGACAGCAACCCAATCAGCCCCAGCATTTT

j_call: TRBJ1-1
d_call: -
v_call: TRBV6-5
clone_size: -
cdr3_aa: CASREDRGNTEAFF
cdr3_nt: TGTGCCAGCAGGGAGGACCGAGGGAACACTGAAGCTTTCTTT

j_call: TRBJ1-3
d_call: -
v_call: TRBV6-5
clone_size: -
cdr3_aa: CASSFDRKGNTIYF
cdr3_nt: TGTGCCAGCAGTTTCGACAGGAAAGGAAACACCATATATTTT

j_call: TRBJ2-1
d_call: TRBD2
v_call: TRBV7-3
clone_size: -
cdr3_aa: CASSFLAGSYNEQFF
cdr3_nt: TGTGCCAGCAGCTTCCTAGCGGGAAGCTACAATGAGCAGTTCTTC

j_call: TRBJ1-1
d_call: TRBD1
v_call: TRBV6-1
clone_size: -
cdr3_aa: CASSGDRSNTEAFF
cdr3_nt: TGTGCCAGCAGTGGGGACAGATCGAACACTGAAGCTTTCTTT

j_call: TRBJ2-1
d_call: TRBD2
v_call: TRBV5-1
clone_size: -
cdr3_aa: CASSSTSGASYNEQFF
cdr3_nt: TGCGCCAGCAGTTCAACTAGCGGGGCCTCCTACAATGAGCAGTTCTTC

j_call: TRBJ2-1
d_call: TRBD1
v_call: TRBV25-1
clone_size: -
cdr3_aa: CASSGADRVGMFF
cdr3_nt: TGTGCCAGCAGTGGAGCCGACAGGGTAGGGATGTTCTTC

j_call: TRBJ1-2
d_call: -
v_call: TRBV19
clone_size: -
cdr3_aa: CASSIQGGGYTF
cdr3_nt: TGTGCCAGTAGTATACAGGGTGGAGGCTACACCTTC

j_call: TRBJ2-2
d_call: -
v_call: TRBV7-9
clone_size: -
cdr3_aa: CASSLEPPHGTGELFF
cdr3_nt: TGTGCCAGCAGCTTAGAACCCCCCCACGGGACCGGGGAGCTGTTTTTT

j_call: TRBJ2-7
d_call: -
v_call: TRBV21-1
clone_size: once
cdr3_aa: CASSKSDRGGDHCEQYF
cdr3_nt: TGTGCCAGCAGCAAAAGCGATAGGGGGGGCGATCACTGCGAGCAGTACTTC

j_call: TRBJ2-1
d_call: TRBD2
v_call: TRBV6-1
clone_size: -
cdr3_aa: CASSEWGGLAGAGSYNEQFF
cdr3_nt: TGTGCCAGCAGTGAATGGGGGGGACTAGCGGGAGCAGGGTCCTACAATGAGCAGTTCTTC

j_call: TRBJ1-4
d_call: -
v_call: TRBV18
clone_size: -
cdr3_aa: CASSPPRAQRGKLFF
cdr3_nt: TGTGCCAGCTCACCTCCTCGAGCCCAGCGGGGAAAACTGTTTTTT

j_call: TRBJ1-4
d_call: -
v_call: TRBV28
clone_size: -
cdr3_aa: CASSRPGGQNEKLFF
cdr3_nt: TGTGCCAGCAGCCGTCCGGGAGGGCAGAATGAAAAACTGTTTTTT

j_call: TRBJ2-1
d_call: -
v_call: TRBV7-9
clone_size: -
cdr3_aa: CASSPRTSSYNEQFF
cdr3_nt: TGTGCCAGCAGCCCCCGCACTAGCTCCTACAATGAGCAGTTCTTC

j_call: TRBJ2-7
d_call: TRBD1
v_call: TRBV11-1
clone_size: once
cdr3_aa: CASSFPGGHEQYF
cdr3_nt: TGTGCCAGCAGCTTCCCAGGGGGCCACGAGCAGTACTTC

j_call: TRBJ2-3
d_call: -
v_call: TRBV7-9
clone_size: -
cdr3_aa: CASSLDGSDTQYF
cdr3_nt: TGTGCCAGCAGCTTAGACGGTTCAGATACGCAGTATTTT

j_call: TRBJ2-1
d_call: TRBD2
v_call: TRBV7-3
clone_size: -
cdr3_aa: CASSKFSSGRAWDEQFF
cdr3_nt: TGTGCCAGCAGCAAGTTTTCTAGCGGGAGGGCTTGGGATGAGCAGTTCTTC

j_call: TRBJ2-7
d_call: TRBD2
v_call: TRBV5-6
clone_size: -
cdr3_aa: CASRLTSGIPEQYF
cdr3_nt: TGTGCCAGCAGACTCACTAGCGGGATTCCCGAGCAGTACTTC

j_call: TRBJ2-1
d_call: TRBD2
v_call: TRBV19
clone_size: -
cdr3_aa: CASSTYPRTSGHNEQFF
cdr3_nt: TGTGCCAGTAGTACCTATCCTCGGACTAGCGGTCACAATGAGCAGTTCTTC

j_call: TRBJ2-1
d_call: TRBD1
v_call: TRBV18
clone_size: -
cdr3_aa: CASSPPTGGRQFF
cdr3_nt: TGTGCCAGCTCACCTCCTACAGGGGGGAGGCAGTTCTTC

j_call: TRBJ2-7
d_call: -
v_call: TRBV4-3
clone_size: -
cdr3_aa: CASSQTSTSYEQYF
cdr3_nt: TGCGCCAGCAGCCAAACGAGTACCTCCTACGAGCAGTACTTC